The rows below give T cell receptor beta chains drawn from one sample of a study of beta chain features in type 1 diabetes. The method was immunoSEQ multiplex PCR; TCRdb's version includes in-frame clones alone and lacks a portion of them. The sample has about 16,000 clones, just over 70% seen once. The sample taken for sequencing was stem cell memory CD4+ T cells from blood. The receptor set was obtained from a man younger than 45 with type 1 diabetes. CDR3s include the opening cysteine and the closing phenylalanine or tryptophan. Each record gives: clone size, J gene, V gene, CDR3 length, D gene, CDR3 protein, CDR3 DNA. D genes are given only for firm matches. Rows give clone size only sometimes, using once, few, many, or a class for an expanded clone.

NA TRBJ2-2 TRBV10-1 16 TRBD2 CASSGSGGASTGELFF TGCGCCAGCAGCGGGAGCGGGGGGGCGTCCACCGGGGAGCTGTTTTTT
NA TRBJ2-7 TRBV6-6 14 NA CASNNYPSSYEQYF TGTGCCAGCAACAACTACCCAAGCTCCTACGAGCAGTACTTC
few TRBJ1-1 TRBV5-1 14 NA CASSPRQEYTEAFF TGCGCCAGCAGCCCGAGACAGGAGTACACTGAAGCTTTCTTT
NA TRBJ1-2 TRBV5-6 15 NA CASSLGPTVNYGYTF TGTGCCAGCAGCTTGGGTCCGACAGTCAACTATGGCTACACCTTC
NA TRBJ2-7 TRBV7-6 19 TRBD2 CASSTGPPWSGGPPYEQYF TGTGCCAGCAGCACAGGCCCCCCTTGGAGCGGGGGGCCACCCTACGAGCAGTACTTC
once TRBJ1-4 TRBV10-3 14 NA CAISPTMTGEKLFF TGTGCCATCAGTCCGACTATGACTGGTGAAAAACTGTTTTTT
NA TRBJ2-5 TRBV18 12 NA CASSHRVETQYF TGTGCCAGCTCACATCGGGTGGAGACCCAGTACTTC
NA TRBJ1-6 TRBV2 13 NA CASGAEANSPLHF TGTGCCAGCGGCGCGGAAGCAAACTCACCCCTCCACTTT
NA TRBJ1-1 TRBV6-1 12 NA CAAEALNTEAFF TGTGCCGCAGAGGCCTTGAACACTGAAGCTTTCTTT
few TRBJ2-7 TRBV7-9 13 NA CASSSDSVYEQYF TGTGCCAGCAGCTCCGACAGCGTATACGAGCAGTACTTC
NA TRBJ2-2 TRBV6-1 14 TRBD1 CASRQGERFGELFF TGTGCCAGCAGGCAGGGGGAAAGATTCGGGGAGCTGTTTTTT
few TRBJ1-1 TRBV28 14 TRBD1 CASGRTGMNTEAFF TGTGCCAGCGGCAGGACAGGGATGAACACTGAAGCTTTCTTT
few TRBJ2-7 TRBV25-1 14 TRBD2 CASSEAGGIYEQYF TGTGCCAGCAGTGAGGCGGGGGGAATCTACGAGCAGTACTTC
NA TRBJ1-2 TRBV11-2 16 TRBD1 CASSSYRDRANYGYTF TGTGCCAGCAGCTCCTACCGGGACAGAGCTAACTATGGCTACACCTTC
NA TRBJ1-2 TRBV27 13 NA CASRASANYGYTF TGTGCCAGCAGAGCAAGTGCTAACTATGGCTACACCTTC
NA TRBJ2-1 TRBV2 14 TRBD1 CAGSGTGTPNEQFF TGTGCCGGGTCCGGGACAGGGACGCCCAATGAGCAGTTCTTC
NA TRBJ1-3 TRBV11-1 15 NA CASSALAGAGNTIYF TGTGCCAGCAGCGCTTTAGCGGGTGCCGGAAACACCATATATTTT
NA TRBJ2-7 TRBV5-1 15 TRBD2 CASSQGASGEYEQYF TGCGCCAGCAGCCAAGGTGCTAGCGGGGAGTACGAGCAGTACTTC
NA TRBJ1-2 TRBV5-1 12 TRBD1 CASSGTGEGYTF TGCGCCAGCAGCGGGACAGGGGAGGGCTACACCTTC
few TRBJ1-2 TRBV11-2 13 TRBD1 CASSLGQGAGYTF TGTGCCAGCAGCTTAGGGCAGGGGGCTGGCTACACCTTC
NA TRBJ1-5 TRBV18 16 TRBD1 CASSPYGTGVGQPQHF TGTGCCAGCTCACCTTACGGGACAGGGGTCGGGCAGCCCCAGCATTTT
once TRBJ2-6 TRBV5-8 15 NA CASNPQGSGANVLTF TGTGCCAGCAATCCTCAGGGGTCAGGGGCCAACGTCCTGACTTTC
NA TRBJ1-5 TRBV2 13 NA CASSPDGNQPQHF TGTGCCAGCAGCCCAGATGGCAATCAGCCCCAGCATTTT
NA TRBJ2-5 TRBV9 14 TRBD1 CASTRTGGAETQYF TGTGCCAGCACCAGGACAGGGGGCGCGGAGACCCAGTACTTC
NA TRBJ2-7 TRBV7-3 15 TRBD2 CASSRGLAGNNEQYF TGTGCCAGCAGCAGAGGACTAGCGGGGAACAACGAGCAGTACTTC
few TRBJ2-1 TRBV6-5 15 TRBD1 CASSSGTGVRGEQFF TGTGCCAGCAGCTCCGGGACAGGGGTTCGGGGAGAGCAGTTCTTC
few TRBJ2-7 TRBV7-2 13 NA CASSRGWGYEQYF TGTGCCAGCAGCCGAGGGTGGGGCTACGAGCAGTACTTC
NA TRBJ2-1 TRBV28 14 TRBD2 CASTLAGGPYEQFF TGTGCCAGCACTCTAGCGGGGGGGCCATATGAGCAGTTCTTC
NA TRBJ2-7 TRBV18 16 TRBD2 CASTGREQRGLYEQYF TGTGCCAGCACCGGGAGGGAGCAGCGGGGACTTTACGAGCAGTACTTC
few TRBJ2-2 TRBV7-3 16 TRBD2 CASSTRGGSNTGELFF TGTGCCAGCAGCACCCGGGGGGGGTCGAACACCGGGGAGCTGTTTTTT
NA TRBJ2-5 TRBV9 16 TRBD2 CASSSRLAGGQETQYF TGTGCCAGCAGCTCTCGACTAGCGGGGGGCCAAGAGACCCAGTACTTC
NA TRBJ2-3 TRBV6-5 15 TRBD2 CASRKLAGGRGTQYF TGTGCCAGCAGGAAATTAGCGGGGGGGCGAGGTACGCAGTATTTT
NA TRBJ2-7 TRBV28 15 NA CASSLIGGDIHEQYF TGTGCCAGCAGTTTAATCGGGGGTGACATCCACGAGCAGTACTTC
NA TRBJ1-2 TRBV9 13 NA CASSVGGLLGYTF TGTGCCAGCAGCGTGGGGGGATTATTGGGCTACACCTTC
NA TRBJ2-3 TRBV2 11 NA CASSPGDTQYF TGTGCCAGCAGTCCAGGGGATACGCAGTATTTT
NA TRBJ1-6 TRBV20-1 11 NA CSADYSSPLHF TGCAGTGCTGACTACAGTTCACCCCTCCACTTT
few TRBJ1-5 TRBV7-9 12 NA CASSFDNQPQHF TGTGCCAGCAGCTTCGACAACCAGCCCCAGCATTTT
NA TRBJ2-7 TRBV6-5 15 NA CASSYWQGSIYEQYF TGTGCCAGCAGTTACTGGCAGGGGAGTATCTACGAGCAGTACTTC
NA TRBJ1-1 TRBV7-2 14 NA CASGILPGDTEAFF TGTGCCAGCGGGATTTTGCCCGGGGACACTGAAGCTTTCTTT
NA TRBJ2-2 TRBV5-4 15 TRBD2 CASSLAGAGAGELFF TGTGCCAGCAGCTTGGCTGGGGCGGGGGCCGGGGAGCTGTTTTTT
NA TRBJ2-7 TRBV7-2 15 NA CASSLAPRGDYEQYF TGTGCCAGCAGCTTAGCGCCTCGGGGAGATTACGAGCAGTACTTC
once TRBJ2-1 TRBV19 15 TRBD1 CASSILDRGYNEQFF TGTGCCAGTAGTATTTTGGACAGGGGTTACAATGAGCAGTTCTTC
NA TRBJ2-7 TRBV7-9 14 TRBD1 CASSYGQGSDEQYF TGTGCCAGCAGCTACGGACAGGGGAGCGACGAGCAGTACTTC
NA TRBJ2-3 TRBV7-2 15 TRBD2 CASRRGGRMTDTQYF TGTGCCAGCAGGCGGGGGGGCCGGATGACAGATACGCAGTATTTT
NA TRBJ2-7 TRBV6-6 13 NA CASSSGQQYEQYF TGTGCCAGCAGTTCTGGACAGCAGTACGAGCAGTACTTC
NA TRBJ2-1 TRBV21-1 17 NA CASSKAESRGWYNEQFF TGTGCCAGCAGCAAAGCTGAGTCCAGGGGCTGGTACAATGAGCAGTTCTTC
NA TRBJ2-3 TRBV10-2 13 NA CASRGVSLDTQYF TGCGCCAGCAGAGGGGTGTCCCTAGATACGCAGTATTTT
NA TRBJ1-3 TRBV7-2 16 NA CASSLIGGTGGNTIYF TGTGCCAGCAGCTTAATCGGCGGAACAGGCGGAAACACCATATATTTT
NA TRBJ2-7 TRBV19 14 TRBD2 CASAGTSGSYEQYF TGTGCCAGTGCCGGGACTAGCGGCTCCTACGAGCAGTACTTC
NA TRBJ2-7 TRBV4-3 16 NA CASSQDRQGAFYEQYF TGCGCCAGCAGCCAAGATAGGCAAGGGGCCTTCTACGAGCAGTACTTC
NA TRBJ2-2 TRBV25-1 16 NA CASSETGGRNTGELFF TGTGCCAGCAGTGAAACCGGGGGAAGGAACACCGGGGAGCTGTTTTTT
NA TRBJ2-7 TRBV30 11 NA CAWDSSYEQYF TGTGCCTGGGACAGCTCCTACGAGCAGTACTTC
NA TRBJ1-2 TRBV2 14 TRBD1 CASNPGTGSYGYTF TGTGCCAGCAACCCCGGGACAGGGTCTTATGGCTACACCTTC